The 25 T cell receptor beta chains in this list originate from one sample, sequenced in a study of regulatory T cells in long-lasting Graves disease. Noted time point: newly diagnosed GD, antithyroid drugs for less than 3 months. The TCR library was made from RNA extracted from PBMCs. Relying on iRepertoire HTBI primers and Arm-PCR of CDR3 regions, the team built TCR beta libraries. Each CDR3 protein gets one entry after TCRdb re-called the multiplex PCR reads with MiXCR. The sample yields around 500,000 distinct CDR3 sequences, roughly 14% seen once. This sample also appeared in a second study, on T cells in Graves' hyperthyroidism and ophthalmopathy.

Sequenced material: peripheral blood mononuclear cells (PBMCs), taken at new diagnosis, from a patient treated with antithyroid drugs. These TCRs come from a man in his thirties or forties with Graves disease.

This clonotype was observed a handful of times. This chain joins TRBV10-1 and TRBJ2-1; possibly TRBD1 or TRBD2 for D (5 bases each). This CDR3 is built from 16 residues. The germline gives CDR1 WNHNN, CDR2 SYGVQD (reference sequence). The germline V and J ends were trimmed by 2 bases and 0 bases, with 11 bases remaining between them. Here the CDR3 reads CASSESPGSSYNEQFF. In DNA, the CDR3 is TGCGCCAGCAGTGAGAGCCCAGGGAGCTCCTACAATGAGCAGTTCTTC.

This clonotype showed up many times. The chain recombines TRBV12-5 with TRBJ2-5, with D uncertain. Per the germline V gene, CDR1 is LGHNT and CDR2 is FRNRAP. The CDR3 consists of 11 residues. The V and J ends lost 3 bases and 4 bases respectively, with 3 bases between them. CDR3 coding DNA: TGTGCTAGTGGTTTCACAGAGACCCAGTACTTC. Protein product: CASGFTETQYF.

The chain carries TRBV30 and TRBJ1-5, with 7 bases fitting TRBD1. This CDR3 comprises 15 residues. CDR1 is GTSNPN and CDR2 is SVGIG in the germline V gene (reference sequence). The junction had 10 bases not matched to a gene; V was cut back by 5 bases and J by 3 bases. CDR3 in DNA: TGTGCCTGGGGCCCCGGGACAGCGGTCAATCAGCCCCAGCATTTT. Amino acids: CAWGPGTAVNQPQHF.

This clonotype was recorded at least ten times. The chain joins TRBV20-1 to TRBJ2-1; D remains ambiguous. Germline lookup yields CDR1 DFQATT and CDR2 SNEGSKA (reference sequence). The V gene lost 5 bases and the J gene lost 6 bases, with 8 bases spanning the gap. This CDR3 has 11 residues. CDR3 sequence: CSARKGNEQFF. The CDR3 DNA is TGCAGTGCTCGTAAGGGCAATGAGCAGTTCTTC.

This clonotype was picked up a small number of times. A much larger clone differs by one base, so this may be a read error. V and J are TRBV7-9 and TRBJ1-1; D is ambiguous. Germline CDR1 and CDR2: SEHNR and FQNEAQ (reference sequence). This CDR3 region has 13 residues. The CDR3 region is CASSTPTRPKALF. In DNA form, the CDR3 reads TGTGCCAGCAGCACCCCGACGAGGCCTAAAGCTCTCTTT. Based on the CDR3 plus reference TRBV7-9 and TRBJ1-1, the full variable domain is DTGVSQNPRHKITKRGQNVTFRCDPISEHNRLYWYRQTLGQGPEFLTYFQNEAQLEKSRLLSDRFSAERPKGSFSTLEIQRTEQGDSAMYLCASSTPTRPKALFGQGTRLTVV.

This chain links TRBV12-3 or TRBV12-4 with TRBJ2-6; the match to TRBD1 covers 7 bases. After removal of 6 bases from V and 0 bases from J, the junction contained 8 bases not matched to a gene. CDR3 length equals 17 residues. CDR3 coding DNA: TGTGCCAGCAGCCGATCCAGGGGGAGCTCTGGGGCCAACGTCCTGACTTTC. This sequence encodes CASSRSRGSSGANVLTF.

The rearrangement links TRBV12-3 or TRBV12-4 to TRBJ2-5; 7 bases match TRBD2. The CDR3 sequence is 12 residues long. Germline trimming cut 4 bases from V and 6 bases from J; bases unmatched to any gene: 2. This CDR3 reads CASSWEGKTQYF. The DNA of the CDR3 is TGTGCCAGCAGTTGGGAGGGGAAGACCCAGTACTTC.

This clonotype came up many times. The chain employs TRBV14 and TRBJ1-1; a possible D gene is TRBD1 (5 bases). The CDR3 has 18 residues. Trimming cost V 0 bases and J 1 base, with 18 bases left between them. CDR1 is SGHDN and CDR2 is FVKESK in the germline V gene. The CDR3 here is CASSQDPPWKRGNTEAFF. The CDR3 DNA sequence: TGTGCCAGCAGCCAAGATCCCCCCTGGAAAAGGGGGAACACTGAAGCTTTCTTT.

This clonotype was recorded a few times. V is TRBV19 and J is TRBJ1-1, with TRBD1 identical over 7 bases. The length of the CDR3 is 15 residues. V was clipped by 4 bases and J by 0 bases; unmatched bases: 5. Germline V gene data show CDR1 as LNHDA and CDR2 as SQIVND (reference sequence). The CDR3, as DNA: TGTGCCAGTAGTACGCAAGGGACAGTGAACACTGAAGCTTTCTTT. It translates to CASSTQGTVNTEAFF.

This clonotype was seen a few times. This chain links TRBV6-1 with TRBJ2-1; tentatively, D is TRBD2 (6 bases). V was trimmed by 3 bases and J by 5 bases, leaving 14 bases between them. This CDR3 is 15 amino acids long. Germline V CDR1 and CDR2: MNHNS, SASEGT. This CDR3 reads CASSDRGGAHNEQFF. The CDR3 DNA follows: TGTGCCAGCAGTGATCGCGGAGGGGCCCACAATGAGCAGTTCTTC.

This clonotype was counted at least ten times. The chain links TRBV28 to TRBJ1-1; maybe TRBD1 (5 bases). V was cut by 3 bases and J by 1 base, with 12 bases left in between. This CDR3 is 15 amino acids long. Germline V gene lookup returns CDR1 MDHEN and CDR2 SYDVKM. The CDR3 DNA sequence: TGTGCCAGCAGTTTCGGAGTGAGGGGGAACACTGAAGCTTTCTTT. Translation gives CASSFGVRGNTEAFF.

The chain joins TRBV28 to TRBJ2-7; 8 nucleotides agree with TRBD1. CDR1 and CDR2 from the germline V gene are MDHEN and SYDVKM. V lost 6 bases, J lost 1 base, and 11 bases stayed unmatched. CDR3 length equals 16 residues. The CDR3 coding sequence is TGTGCCAGCAGCCCCGGGACAGGCACTACTTCCTACGAGCAGTACTTC. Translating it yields CASSPGTGTTSYEQYF.

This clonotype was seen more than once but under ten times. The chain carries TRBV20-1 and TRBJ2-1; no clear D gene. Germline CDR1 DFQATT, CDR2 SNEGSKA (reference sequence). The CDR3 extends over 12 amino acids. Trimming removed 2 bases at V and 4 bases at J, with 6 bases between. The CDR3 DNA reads TGCAGTGCTAGACTCAAGTACAATGAGCAGTTCTTC. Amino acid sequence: CSARLKYNEQFF.

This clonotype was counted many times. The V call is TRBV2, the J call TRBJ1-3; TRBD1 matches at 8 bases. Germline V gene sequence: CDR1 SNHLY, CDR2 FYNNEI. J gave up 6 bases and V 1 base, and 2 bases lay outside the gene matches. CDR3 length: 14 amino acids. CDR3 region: CASSEVTGENTIYF. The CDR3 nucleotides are TGTGCCAGCAGTGAAGTGACAGGGGAAAACACCATATATTTT.

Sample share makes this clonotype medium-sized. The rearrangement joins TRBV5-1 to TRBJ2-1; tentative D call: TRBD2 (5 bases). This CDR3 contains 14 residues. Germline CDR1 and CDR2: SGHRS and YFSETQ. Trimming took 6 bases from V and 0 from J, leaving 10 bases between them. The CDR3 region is CASMDSSSYNEQFF. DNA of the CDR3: TGCGCCAGCATGGACTCGAGCTCCTACAATGAGCAGTTCTTC.

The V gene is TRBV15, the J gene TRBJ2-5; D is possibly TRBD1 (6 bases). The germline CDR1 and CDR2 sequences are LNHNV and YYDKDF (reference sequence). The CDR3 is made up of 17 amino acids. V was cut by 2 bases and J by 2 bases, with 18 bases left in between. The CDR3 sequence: CATSRRNTQGLQETQYF. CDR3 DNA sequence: TGTGCCACCAGCAGACGCAATACTCAGGGGCTTCAAGAGACCCAGTACTTC.

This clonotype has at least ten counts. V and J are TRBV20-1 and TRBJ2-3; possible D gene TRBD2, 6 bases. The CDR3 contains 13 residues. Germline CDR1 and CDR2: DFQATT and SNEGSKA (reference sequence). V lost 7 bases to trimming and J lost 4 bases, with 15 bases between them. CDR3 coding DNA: TGCAGTGTCGGCGGGATGGGGGCAGATACGCAGTATTTT. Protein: CSVGGMGADTQYF.

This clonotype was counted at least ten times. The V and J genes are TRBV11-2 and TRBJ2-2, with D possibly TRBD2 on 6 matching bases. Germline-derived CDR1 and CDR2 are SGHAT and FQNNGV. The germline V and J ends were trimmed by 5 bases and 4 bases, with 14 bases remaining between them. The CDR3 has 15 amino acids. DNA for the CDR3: TGTGCCAGCAGCATTGCGGGACTCTCCACCGGGGAGCTGTTTTTT. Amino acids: CASSIAGLSTGELFF.

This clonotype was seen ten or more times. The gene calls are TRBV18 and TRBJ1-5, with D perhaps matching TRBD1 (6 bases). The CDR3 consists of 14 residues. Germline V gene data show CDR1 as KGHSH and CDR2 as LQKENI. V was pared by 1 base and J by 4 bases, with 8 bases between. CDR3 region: CASSPQQGNQPQHF. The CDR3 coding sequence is TGTGCCAGCTCACCACAGCAGGGGAATCAGCCCCAGCATTTT.

Here the CDR3 reads CASSLYDRGLEGYTF. The CDR3 DNA reads TGTGCCAGCAGCTTATATGACAGGGGGCTTGAAGGCTACACCTTC. The rearrangement links TRBV7-3 to TRBJ1-2; TRBD1 aligns across 10 bases. Germline lookup yields CDR1 SGHTA and CDR2 FQGTGA. With 2 bases clipped from V and 8 bases from J, the junction kept 8 bases outside the gene matches. This CDR3 is 15 amino acids long.

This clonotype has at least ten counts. The CDR3 loop reads CSALDSRTDTQYF. In DNA, the CDR3 is TGCAGTGCCCTAGACAGCCGCACAGATACGCAGTATTTT. The rearrangement joins TRBV20-1 to TRBJ2-3; tentative D call: TRBD1 (5 bases). From germline, CDR1 is DFQATT and CDR2 SNEGSKA (reference sequence). The V gene lost 6 bases and the J gene lost 1 base, with 11 bases spanning the gap. CDR3 length equals 13 residues.

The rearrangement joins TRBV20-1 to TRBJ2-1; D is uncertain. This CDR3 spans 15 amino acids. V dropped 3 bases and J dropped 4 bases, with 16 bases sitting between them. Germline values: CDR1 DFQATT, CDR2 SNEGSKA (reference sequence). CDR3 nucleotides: TGCAGTGCTAGGTTTGACACCTCCCCTTACAATGAGCAGTTCTTC. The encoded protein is CSARFDTSPYNEQFF.

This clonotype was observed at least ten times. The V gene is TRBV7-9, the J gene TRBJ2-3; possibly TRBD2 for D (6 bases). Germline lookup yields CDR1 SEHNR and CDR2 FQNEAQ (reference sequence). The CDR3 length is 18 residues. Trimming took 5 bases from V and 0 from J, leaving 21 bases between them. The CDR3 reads CASSQLRSSGLSTDTQYF. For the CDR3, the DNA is TGTGCCAGCAGCCAGCTCAGAAGCTCGGGACTTAGCACAGATACGCAGTATTTT.

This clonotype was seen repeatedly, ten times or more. The CDR3 spells CSVETGLNEKLFF. The CDR3 region has the DNA TGCAGCGTTGAGACAGGGTTAAACGAAAAACTGTTTTTT. The V call is TRBV29-1, the J call TRBJ1-4, with TRBD1 matching 7 bases. The CDR3 has 13 residues. Per the germline V gene, CDR1 is SQVTM and CDR2 is ANQGSEA. V trimming: 3 bases; J trimming: 8 bases; junction bases outside the gene matches: 6.

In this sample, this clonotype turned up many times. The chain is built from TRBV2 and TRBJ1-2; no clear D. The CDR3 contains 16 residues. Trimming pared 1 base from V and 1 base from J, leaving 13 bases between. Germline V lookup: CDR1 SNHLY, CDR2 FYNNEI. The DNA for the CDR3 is TGTGCCAGCAGTGAAGGGCTACGTGCGGGTAACTATGGCTACACCTTC. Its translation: CASSEGLRAGNYGYTF.